The clone carrying this TCR beta chain was seen ten or more times. The library was designed around alpha chains, so this beta chain is a stray read whose abundance carries little weight. TCRdb used MiXCR to reprocess the 5' RACE reads, holding one entry per CDR3 protein. Of 9,500 to 15,000 distinct CDR3 sequences in the sample, about 6% are singletons; the top ten hold approximately 10%. Time point in this sample: sample taken at primary tumor resection. Unsorted whole RNA from tumor, nontumor lung or frozen PBMC underwent sequencing. The cohort: some 73 early-stage, untreated non-small cell lung cancer patients. The data were taken from a study of spatial heterogeneity in lung cancer. Study as a whole: More beta-chain than alpha-chain sequences were consistently detected. An average of more than ten raw reads was observed per unique TCR and UMI combination.

Germline V gene sequence: CDR1 SQVTM, CDR2 ANQGSEA. CDR3 length: 13 residues. The V end lost 6 bases, the J end lost 6 bases, and 14 bases lay between the germline ends. Sequencing used normal lung tissue next to the tumor, obtained at surgery. This sequence originates from a male donor with early-stage non-small cell lung cancer. The chain joins TRBV29-1 to TRBJ2-2, with D perhaps being TRBD1 or TRBD2 (5 bases each). CDR3 loop: CSVRDLLAGELFF. The CDR3 DNA sequence: TGCAGCGTCCGGGACCTGCTGGCCGGGGAGCTGTTTTTT.